This T cell receptor (beta chain) was found in a study of blood T cell repertoires in COVID-19. Whole-study context: COVID-19 samples from acute and convalescent phases originated in the United States, Italy and Spain.

Germline-derived CDR1 and CDR2 are SQVTM and ANQGSEA. V lost 6 bases, J lost 0 bases, and 9 bases lay in between. CDR3 size: 13 residues. Authors' analysis steps: From reference gene primer amplification, estimates of nucleated cell counts were derived. Here immunoSEQ multiplex PCR was the method, and the copy in TCRdb shows in-frame clones only, minus some. For V, J and clone size, that table is used; D and trimming come from the DNA. The data hold about 160,000 clones, with around 90% observed a single time. This clone has only one observation. The receptor was derived from a man aged 60 to 69 with active or convalescent COVID-19. The sample was peripheral blood. The chain is built from TRBV29-1 and TRBJ1-5; D gene unclear. The CDR3 bases are TGCAGCGTGAAGGAGAATAGCAATCAGCCCCAGCATTTT. As protein: CSVKENSNQPQHF.